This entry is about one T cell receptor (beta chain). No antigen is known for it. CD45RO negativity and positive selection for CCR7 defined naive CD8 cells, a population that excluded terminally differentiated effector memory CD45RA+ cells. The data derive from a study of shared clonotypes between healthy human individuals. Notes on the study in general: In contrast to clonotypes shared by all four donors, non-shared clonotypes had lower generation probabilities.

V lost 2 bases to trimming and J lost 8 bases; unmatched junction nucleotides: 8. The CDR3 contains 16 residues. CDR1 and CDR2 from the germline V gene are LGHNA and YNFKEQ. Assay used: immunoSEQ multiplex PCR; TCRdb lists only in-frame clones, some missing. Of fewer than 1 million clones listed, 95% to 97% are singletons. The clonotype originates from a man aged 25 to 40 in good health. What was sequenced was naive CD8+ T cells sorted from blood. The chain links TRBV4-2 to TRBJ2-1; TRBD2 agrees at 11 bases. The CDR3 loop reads CASSQFSGRAVHEQFF. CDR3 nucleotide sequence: TGTGCCAGCAGCCAATTTAGCGGGAGGGCTGTCCATGAGCAGTTCTTC.